Listed here is a single T cell receptor beta chain. Antigen unknown. Assay used: immunoSEQ multiplex PCR; TCRdb lists only in-frame clones, some missing. The table shows approximately 6,000 clones, with 65% to 70% occurring only once. This entry is derived from a study of OX40 agonist ivuxolimab in advanced cancers. Study-level points and caveats: Compared with CD4+, CD8+ T cells on average had more expanded clones.

CDR3 length equals 16 residues. Between the trimmed V and J ends, which lost 0 bases and 1 base, there was a span of 12 bases. Germline CDR1 ENHRY, CDR2 SYGVKD. This sequence originates from an adult with an advanced solid tumor such as melanoma, head and neck, liver or kidney cancer. The material was CD4+ or CD8+ T cells sorted from blood, obtained in a trial of the OX40 agonist ivuxolimab. The chain joins TRBV10-3 to TRBJ1-1; D perhaps matches TRBD1 (5 bases). The CDR3 DNA sequence: TGTGCCATCAGTGAGTCAAGGGGAGTGACGAACACTGAAGCTTTCTTT. This translates into CAISESRGVTNTEAFF.